Below, 21 T cell receptor beta chains from the same sample are listed, as sequenced in a study of blood T cell repertoires in COVID-19 (TCRdb year 2020). The library was prepared using the immunoSEQ multiplex PCR assay. TCRdb mirrors the immuneACCESS table, restricted to in-frame sequences. Some clones are absent from its copies; in checked studies, under half trace to an unresolved V gene, and the reason for the others is unknown. For this sample there are 220,000 or so clones; over 65% appear just once. The ten most abundant clones make up approximately 3.1% of the sample. Sequencing used PBMCs or T cells enriched from blood (not recorded which). Every receptor here comes from a woman aged 60-75 years who had recovered from COVID-19.

This clone has only one observation. The chain carries TRBV19 and TRBJ1-4; possible D gene TRBD1, 5 bases. This CDR3 contains 15 residues. V shed 5 bases and J shed 6 bases, with 16 bases lying between them. The germline CDR1 and CDR2 sequences are LNHDA and SQIVND (reference sequence). CDR3 in DNA: TGTGCCAGTAGTCGATACAGGATCCAAGATGAAAAACTGTTTTTT. Its protein product is CASSRYRIQDEKLFF.

This clone was counted only a few times. The J gene is TRBJ1-2, the V gene TRBV7-9; D gene ambiguous. There are 16 residues in the CDR3. V was trimmed by 4 bases and J by 1 base, leaving 16 bases between them. Germline V gene data show CDR1 as SEHNR and CDR2 as FQNEAQ (reference sequence). As DNA, the CDR3 is TGTGCCAGCAGCTCCACATCCAGGAATATTAACTATGGCTACACCTTC. Translated, it gives CASSSTSRNINYGYTF.

The chain couples TRBV5-6 to TRBJ1-2; D gene unclear. V lost 4 bases to trimming and J lost 4 bases, with 8 bases between them. The CDR3 runs to 12 residues. CDR1 and CDR2 from the germline V gene are SGHDT and YYEEEE. The CDR3 region is CASSVTVYGYTF. The CDR3 nucleotides read TGTGCCAGCAGCGTAACAGTCTATGGCTACACCTTC.

This sequence joins TRBV6-5 and TRBJ1-4; D unclear. This CDR3 region has 13 residues. The V gene's germline CDR1 is MNHEY and CDR2 SVGAGI. Trimming took 7 bases from V and 7 from J, leaving 13 bases between them. DNA of the CDR3: TGTGCCAGCAACGAGCCCCCCCTTGAAAAACTGTTTTTT. Residues: CASNEPPLEKLFF.

Regarding this clone: Mismatch with germline at one junction end may stem from a read error. This chain connects TRBV4-3 to TRBJ2-7; no definite D call. Germline assignment: CDR1 LGHNA and CDR2 YSLEER. The CDR3 totals 14 residues. The CDR3 loop is CASSLLVGVYEQYF. The CDR3 region has the DNA TGCGCTAGCAGCCTCTTAGTTGGTGTCTACGAGCAGTACTTC.

The rearrangement joins TRBV7-9 to TRBJ1-1; D is unresolved. The CDR3 covers 14 residues. The germline V and J ends were trimmed by 4 bases and 0 bases, with 9 bases remaining between them. From germline, CDR1 is SEHNR and CDR2 FQNEAQ (reference sequence). The CDR3 region has the DNA TGTGCCAGCAGCTCCCCCCCCGTGAACACTGAAGCTTTCTTT. This translates into CASSSPPVNTEAFF.

The genes are TRBV12-5 and TRBJ1-1; 7 bases align to TRBD1. Germline V lookup: CDR1 LGHNT, CDR2 FRNRAP. V shed 4 bases and J 1 base; nucleotides not matched to a gene: 6. This CDR3 is 15 amino acids long. The CDR3: CASGWTGQKNTEAFF. DNA of the CDR3: TGTGCTAGTGGTTGGACGGGACAGAAGAACACTGAAGCTTTCTTT. The variable domain in full, completed from reference TRBV12-5 and TRBJ1-1, reads DARVTQTPRHKVTEMGQEVTMRCQPILGHNTVFWYRQTMMQGLELLAYFRNRAPLDDSGMPKDRFSAEMPDATLATLKIQPSEPRDSAVYFCASGWTGQKNTEAFFGQGTRLTVV.

The rearrangement links TRBV30 to TRBJ1-1; tentative D call: TRBD1 (6 bases). V gave up 7 bases and J gave up 5 bases, with 11 bases separating them. CDR3 length equals 11 residues. The V gene's germline CDR1 is GTSNPN and CDR2 SVGIG (reference sequence). CDR3 bases: TGTGCCTTGGAACAGGGTACTGAAGCTTTCTTT. The encoded protein is CALEQGTEAFF. Variable domain in full (rest from reference TRBV30 and TRBJ1-1): SQTIHQWPATLVQPVGSPLSLECTVEGTSNPNLYWYRQAAGRGLQLLFYSVGIGQISSEVPQNLSASRPQDRQFILSSKKLLLSDSGFYLCALEQGTEAFFGQGTRLTVV.

The chain couples TRBV18 to TRBJ1-6; possibly TRBD1 for D (5 bases). Germline CDR1 reads KGHSH; CDR2 reads LQKENI. Trimming left V 4 bases short and J 7 bases short, with 17 bases between. The CDR3 runs 16 residues. The CDR3: CASSHGGSDWNSPLHF. The DNA for the CDR3 is TGTGCCAGCTCACACGGGGGGTCGGATTGGAATTCACCCCTCCACTTT.

The chain has TRBV28 and TRBJ2-2; D is possibly TRBD2 (5 bases). The CDR3 has 12 residues. Germline V gives CDR1 MDHEN, CDR2 SYDVKM. V gave up 3 bases and J gave up 7 bases, with 6 bases separating them. CDR3 sequence (DNA): TGTGCCAGCAGTTTCGAGGGCGGGGAGCTGTTTTTT. Residues: CASSFEGGELFF.

The J gene is TRBJ2-1, the V gene TRBV5-4; D perhaps matches TRBD2 (6 bases). Trimming cost V 4 bases and J 0 bases, with 17 bases left between them. CDR1 is SGHNT, CDR2 YYREEE, per germline (reference sequence). The CDR3 totals 17 residues. DNA of the CDR3: TGTGCCAGCAGCCGCATGGCTAGCGTCAGCTCCTACAATGAGCAGTTCTTC. Translation: CASSRMASVSSYNEQFF.

The rearrangement links TRBV4-1 to TRBJ2-2, with TRBD2 matching over 8 bases. Per the germline V gene, CDR1 is MGHRA and CDR2 is YSYEKL. This CDR3 spans 17 amino acids. The V and J ends lost 4 bases and 1 base, in that order; junction bases with no gene match: 8. This CDR3 reads CASSPLTSGGNTGELFF. CDR3 DNA: TGCGCCAGCAGCCCACTTACTAGCGGCGGGAACACCGGGGAGCTGTTTTTT.

The chain links TRBV7-2 to TRBJ1-4, with 7 nucleotides matching TRBD1. Trimming at V came to 1 base and at J to 2 bases, leaving 4 bases not matched to a gene. CDR1 is SGHTA, CDR2 FQGNSA, per germline. The length of the CDR3 is 16 residues. The CDR3 sequence is CASSLERGLTNEKLFF. The DNA of the CDR3 is TGTGCCAGCAGCTTAGAGAGGGGGCTGACTAATGAAAAACTGTTTTTT.

The gene calls are TRBV5-1 and TRBJ2-7; maybe TRBD1 (7 bases). The CDR3 is 15 amino acids. V was cut by 0 bases and J by 2 bases, with 12 bases left in between. CDR1 and CDR2 (germline): SGHRS, YFSETQ. CDR3 sequence: CASSLAQGGAYEQYF. CDR3 bases: TGCGCCAGCAGCTTGGCCCAGGGGGGAGCCTACGAGCAGTACTTC.

This sequence joins TRBV3-1 (or the pseudogene TRBV3-2) and TRBJ2-5; 8 bases match TRBD2. Germline V gives CDR1 LGHDT, CDR2 YNNKEL (reference sequence). The CDR3 spans 15 residues. The V and J ends lost 1 base and 5 bases, in that order; junction bases with no gene match: 6. The chain's CDR3 is CASSQGGAGEETQYF. CDR3 DNA: TGTGCCAGCAGCCAAGGGGGAGCGGGGGAGGAGACCCAGTACTTC.

The CDR3 here is CASSLASGRGRLSGELFF. The DNA of the CDR3 is TGTGCCAGCAGCTTAGCTTCAGGGCGGGGTCGGTTGTCCGGGGAGCTGTTTTTT. The J gene is TRBJ2-2, the V gene TRBV11-2; D is possibly TRBD2 (6 bases). The CDR3 runs to 18 residues. Per the germline V gene, CDR1 is SGHAT and CDR2 is FQNNGV. V was shortened by 1 base and J by 6 bases, with 21 bases between the two germline ends.

The genes are TRBV5-6 and TRBJ1-2, with D possibly being TRBD1 (5 bases). V lost 3 bases to trimming and J lost 5 bases, with 14 bases between them. Germline V CDR1 and CDR2: SGHDT, YYEEEE. The CDR3 sequence is 14 residues long. The CDR3 is CASSSRTSWYGYTF. CDR3 DNA: TGTGCCAGCAGCTCTAGGACATCTTGGTATGGCTACACCTTC.

V usage is TRBV15 and J usage is TRBJ1-4; D unclear. The CDR3 contains 14 residues. The germline gives CDR1 LNHNV, CDR2 YYDKDF (reference sequence). With 0 bases removed from V and 7 bases from J, the gap between germline ends came to 9 bases. The CDR3 spells CATSRDSGIEKLFF. In DNA form, the CDR3 reads TGTGCCACCAGCAGAGATTCAGGAATTGAAAAACTGTTTTTT.

This clone was seen once. This chain joins TRBV20-1 and TRBJ2-7; maybe TRBD2 (5 bases). This CDR3 is 11 amino acids long. V shed 7 bases and J shed 3 bases, with 10 bases lying between them. Germline lookup yields CDR1 DFQATT and CDR2 SNEGSKA (reference sequence). CDR3 bases: TGCAGTGTGTCGGGAAGCTACGAGCAGTACTTC. The encoded protein is CSVSGSYEQYF.

The chain joins TRBV5-4 to TRBJ1-1; D is uncertain. The CDR3 totals 13 residues. The V end was cut by 1 base, the J end by 2 bases, with 6 bases between. Germline CDR1 SGHNT, CDR2 YYREEE (reference sequence). CDR3 region: CASSLTGNTEAFF. For the CDR3, the DNA is TGTGCCAGCAGCTTGACGGGAAACACTGAAGCTTTCTTT.

The chain uses TRBV7-2 and TRBJ2-7, with a possible D match to TRBD2 (7 bases). V lost 1 base to trimming and J lost 4 bases, with 8 bases between them. This CDR3 contains 13 residues. The germline V gene has CDR1 SGHTA and CDR2 FQGNSA. The CDR3 nucleotides read TGTGCCAGCAGCTTAGAGGGGGGGTACGAGCAGTACTTC. Its translation is CASSLEGGYEQYF.